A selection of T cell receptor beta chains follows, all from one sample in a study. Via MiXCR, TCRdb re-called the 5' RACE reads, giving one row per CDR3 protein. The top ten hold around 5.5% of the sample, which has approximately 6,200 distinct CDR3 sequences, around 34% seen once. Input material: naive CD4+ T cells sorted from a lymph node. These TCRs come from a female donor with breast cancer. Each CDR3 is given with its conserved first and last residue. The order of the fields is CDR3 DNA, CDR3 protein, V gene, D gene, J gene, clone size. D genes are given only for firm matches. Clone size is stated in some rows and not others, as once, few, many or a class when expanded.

cdr3_nt: TGCAGCGGGGGCGTTGGGTATGAAAAACTGTTTTTT
cdr3_aa: CSGGVGYEKLFF
v_call: TRBV29-1
d_call: -
j_call: TRBJ1-4
clone_size: -

cdr3_nt: TGTGCCAGCAGCGCGGGACAGCCCGGGACCCAGTACTTC
cdr3_aa: CASSAGQPGTQYF
v_call: TRBV7-7
d_call: -
j_call: TRBJ2-5
clone_size: -

cdr3_nt: TGTGCCAGCAGTTCAACTGTCCGGGGTCCGCAAGAGGATGAAGCTTTCTTT
cdr3_aa: CASSSTVRGPQEDEAFF
v_call: TRBV6-2/TRBV6-3
d_call: -
j_call: TRBJ1-1
clone_size: few

cdr3_nt: TGTGCCTGGAGTTCGAGGGGTCTTTCCTACGAGCAGTACTTC
cdr3_aa: CAWSSRGLSYEQYF
v_call: TRBV30
d_call: -
j_call: TRBJ2-7
clone_size: -

cdr3_nt: TGTGCCAGCAGGACCCAGGGGCAAGAGACCCAGTACTTC
cdr3_aa: CASRTQGQETQYF
v_call: TRBV28
d_call: -
j_call: TRBJ2-5
clone_size: medium-sized

cdr3_nt: TGTGCCAGCTCACCTAACAGGGAGAATGAGCAGTTCTTC
cdr3_aa: CASSPNRENEQFF
v_call: TRBV18
d_call: -
j_call: TRBJ2-1
clone_size: -

cdr3_nt: TGTGCCAGCAGCTTTAGAGGTAGCACAGATACGCAGTATTTT
cdr3_aa: CASSFRGSTDTQYF
v_call: TRBV7-2
d_call: -
j_call: TRBJ2-3
clone_size: medium-sized

cdr3_nt: TGTGCCAGCTCTGGGCGTGGGACCCAGTACTTC
cdr3_aa: CASSGRGTQYF
v_call: TRBV12-3/TRBV12-4
d_call: -
j_call: TRBJ2-5
clone_size: medium-sized

cdr3_nt: TGTGCCAGCAGCTCTACCCGGGACAGGGTGAAACTCTTC
cdr3_aa: CASSSTRDRVKLF
v_call: TRBV7-2
d_call: TRBD1
j_call: TRBJ2-1
clone_size: medium-sized

cdr3_nt: TGCGCCAGCAGCTTGTGGAACCAAGGACAGGCCACCTCTGGGGCCAACGTCCTGACTTTC
cdr3_aa: CASSLWNQGQATSGANVLTF
v_call: TRBV5-1
d_call: TRBD1
j_call: TRBJ2-6
clone_size: medium-sized

cdr3_nt: TGCAGTGCTCGGACTAGCGGACGTACAGATACGCAGTATTTT
cdr3_aa: CSARTSGRTDTQYF
v_call: TRBV20-1
d_call: TRBD2
j_call: TRBJ2-3
clone_size: medium-sized

cdr3_nt: TGTGCCAGTACCGAACCGGGACGCCTCCGATTCTATGGCTACACCTTC
cdr3_aa: CASTEPGRLRFYGYTF
v_call: TRBV19
d_call: -
j_call: TRBJ1-2
clone_size: -

cdr3_nt: TGTGCCAGCAGCTTTCTCGCAGTCTATGGCTACACCTTC
cdr3_aa: CASSFLAVYGYTF
v_call: TRBV7-2
d_call: -
j_call: TRBJ1-2
clone_size: medium-sized

cdr3_nt: TGTGCCAGCAGCTTAGCGCTAGCGACAGGAGGCCGACGACAGGACACCATATATTTT
cdr3_aa: CASSLALATGGRRQDTIYF
v_call: TRBV7-9
d_call: -
j_call: TRBJ1-3
clone_size: -

cdr3_nt: TGTGCCAGCAGTGAGGCAGCACTAGCGGCCTACCAAGAGACCCAGTACTTC
cdr3_aa: CASSEAALAAYQETQYF
v_call: TRBV6-1
d_call: TRBD2
j_call: TRBJ2-5
clone_size: -

cdr3_nt: TGCAGTGCGTGGACAGATACTAACTATGGCTACACCTTC
cdr3_aa: CSAWTDTNYGYTF
v_call: TRBV20-1
d_call: -
j_call: TRBJ1-2
clone_size: few

cdr3_nt: TGCGCCAGCAGCTTGTCTGGCGGGAGCCAAGAGACCCAGTACTTC
cdr3_aa: CASSLSGGSQETQYF
v_call: TRBV5-1
d_call: TRBD2
j_call: TRBJ2-5
clone_size: medium-sized

cdr3_nt: TGCAGTGCTCCCGGGACAGCTGGCTACACCTTC
cdr3_aa: CSAPGTAGYTF
v_call: TRBV20-1
d_call: TRBD1
j_call: TRBJ1-2
clone_size: large

cdr3_nt: TGTGCTAGTGGTTTGGGCGACAGGGGGCTGACTGAAGCTTTCTTT
cdr3_aa: CASGLGDRGLTEAFF
v_call: TRBV12-5
d_call: TRBD1
j_call: TRBJ1-1
clone_size: medium-sized

cdr3_nt: TGTGCCAGCAGTAAGTCCTTGGAAGACCAATATGGCTACACCTTC
cdr3_aa: CASSKSLEDQYGYTF
v_call: TRBV6-2/TRBV6-3
d_call: -
j_call: TRBJ1-2
clone_size: medium-sized

cdr3_nt: TGCAGTGCTAAGGTGCGGCTAGCGACAAACACCGGGGAGCTGTTTTTT
cdr3_aa: CSAKVRLATNTGELFF
v_call: TRBV20-1
d_call: -
j_call: TRBJ2-2
clone_size: few

cdr3_nt: TGCGCCAGCAGCCAATACCAGGGGATGGGTCAGCCCCAGCATTTT
cdr3_aa: CASSQYQGMGQPQHF
v_call: TRBV4-1
d_call: -
j_call: TRBJ1-5
clone_size: few

cdr3_nt: TGCAGCGGTGGGGAGACTGCTGAAGCTTTCTTT
cdr3_aa: CSGGETAEAFF
v_call: TRBV29-1
d_call: -
j_call: TRBJ1-1
clone_size: medium-sized

cdr3_nt: TGCGCCAGCTCAACTAGCCGTGAGCAGTTCTTC
cdr3_aa: CASSTSREQFF
v_call: TRBV5-1
d_call: -
j_call: TRBJ2-1
clone_size: medium-sized

cdr3_nt: TGCAGTGCTAGAGAGGGACCAAACACCGGGGAGCTGTTTTTT
cdr3_aa: CSAREGPNTGELFF
v_call: TRBV20-1
d_call: -
j_call: TRBJ2-2
clone_size: few

cdr3_nt: TGTGCCAGCAGCCCTGAGACAGCCTACGGTTCACCCCTCCACTTT
cdr3_aa: CASSPETAYGSPLHF
v_call: TRBV7-2
d_call: -
j_call: TRBJ1-6
clone_size: -

cdr3_nt: TGTGCCAGCAGTTCCCACAGGGGTAACACTGAAGCTTTCTTT
cdr3_aa: CASSSHRGNTEAFF
v_call: TRBV28
d_call: TRBD1
j_call: TRBJ1-1
clone_size: few

cdr3_nt: TGCGCCAGCAGCCAGCTTCTCCTTCGGGTTCCCTACGAGCAGTACTTC
cdr3_aa: CASSQLLLRVPYEQYF
v_call: TRBV4-1
d_call: -
j_call: TRBJ2-7
clone_size: -

cdr3_nt: TGCGCCAGCAGCCAACTAGCGGGAGTCATTTCTTCCTACGAGCAGTACTTC
cdr3_aa: CASSQLAGVISSYEQYF
v_call: TRBV4-1
d_call: TRBD2
j_call: TRBJ2-7
clone_size: medium-sized

cdr3_nt: TGTGCCAGCAGTCTGGGACAGAGGTACGAGCAGTACTTC
cdr3_aa: CASSLGQRYEQYF
v_call: TRBV27
d_call: TRBD1
j_call: TRBJ2-7
clone_size: medium-sized

cdr3_nt: TGTGCCAGCAGCCACAGACTAGCGAGAATCACAGATACGCAGTATTTT
cdr3_aa: CASSHRLARITDTQYF
v_call: TRBV28
d_call: TRBD2
j_call: TRBJ2-3
clone_size: few

cdr3_nt: TGTGCCAGCAGCTTAAGGGATACGCAGTATTTT
cdr3_aa: CASSLRDTQYF
v_call: TRBV7-2
d_call: -
j_call: TRBJ2-3
clone_size: -

cdr3_nt: TGTGCCAGCAGGTCGGGGAGCGAAAACACTGAAGCTTTCTTT
cdr3_aa: CASRSGSENTEAFF
v_call: TRBV12-3/TRBV12-4
d_call: -
j_call: TRBJ1-1
clone_size: once

cdr3_nt: TGTGCCAGCAGCCCGGGACAGTACTCTGGGGCCAACGTCCTGACTTTC
cdr3_aa: CASSPGQYSGANVLTF
v_call: TRBV9
d_call: TRBD1
j_call: TRBJ2-6
clone_size: medium-sized

cdr3_nt: TGTGCCATCAGTGAGCGGGGGAATAACAATCAGCCCCAGCATTTT
cdr3_aa: CAISERGNNNQPQHF
v_call: TRBV28
d_call: -
j_call: TRBJ1-5
clone_size: -

cdr3_nt: TGTGCCAGCAGATCTCCAGGGGACAATCAGCCCCAGCATTTT
cdr3_aa: CASRSPGDNQPQHF
v_call: TRBV28
d_call: -
j_call: TRBJ1-5
clone_size: few

cdr3_nt: TGTGCCAGTAGTATCCTGGGACAGGAACAAGAGACCCAGTACTTC
cdr3_aa: CASSILGQEQETQYF
v_call: TRBV19
d_call: TRBD1
j_call: TRBJ2-5
clone_size: -

cdr3_nt: TGTGCCAGCAGCAAATACCTAAGGACAGGTAGCTCCTACAATGAGCAGTTCTTC
cdr3_aa: CASSKYLRTGSSYNEQFF
v_call: TRBV7-3
d_call: TRBD1
j_call: TRBJ2-1
clone_size: -

cdr3_nt: TGCAGTGCTCCTAAGGGGGGTTCACGCGAGCAGTACTTC
cdr3_aa: CSAPKGGSREQYF
v_call: TRBV20-1
d_call: -
j_call: TRBJ2-7
clone_size: medium-sized

cdr3_nt: TGCGCCAGCAGCTTGGCACAGGGACAGGGGAACACTGAAGCTTTCTTT
cdr3_aa: CASSLAQGQGNTEAFF
v_call: TRBV5-1
d_call: TRBD1
j_call: TRBJ1-1
clone_size: -

cdr3_nt: TGCGCCAGCAGCCGGAAAGAGAGCTCCTATAATTCACCCCTCCACTTT
cdr3_aa: CASSRKESSYNSPLHF
v_call: TRBV5-1
d_call: -
j_call: TRBJ1-6
clone_size: -

cdr3_nt: TGTGCCAGCCGACCGTCGGGCGTCCAAGAGACCCAGTACTTC
cdr3_aa: CASRPSGVQETQYF
v_call: TRBV6-2/TRBV6-3
d_call: -
j_call: TRBJ2-5
clone_size: medium-sized

cdr3_nt: TGTGCCAGCAGTTTGCCGCAAAAGGCTCCGAACACTGAAGCTTTCTTT
cdr3_aa: CASSLPQKAPNTEAFF
v_call: TRBV28
d_call: -
j_call: TRBJ1-1
clone_size: -

cdr3_nt: TGCAGTGCTAGTCCAGCGGGGGACCCAGATACGCAGTATTTT
cdr3_aa: CSASPAGDPDTQYF
v_call: TRBV20-1
d_call: TRBD2
j_call: TRBJ2-3
clone_size: few

cdr3_nt: TGTGCCAGCAGCTCCTCGAGGGACACCGGGGAGCTGTCTTTT
cdr3_aa: CASSSSRDTGELSF
v_call: TRBV11-2
d_call: -
j_call: TRBJ2-2
clone_size: -

cdr3_nt: TGTGCCAGCAGCTTACCTCAGGGCGCGTCGTACTTC
cdr3_aa: CASSLPQGASYF
v_call: TRBV7-2
d_call: -
j_call: TRBJ2-4
clone_size: medium-sized

cdr3_nt: TGCAGTGCTATAGAAACAGGGGGCAAAGGGGGCACTGAAGCTTTCTTT
cdr3_aa: CSAIETGGKGGTEAFF
v_call: TRBV20-1
d_call: TRBD1
j_call: TRBJ1-1
clone_size: -

cdr3_nt: TGTGCCAGCAGTTACTCTACCGGGACAGGGGACAATGAGCAGTTCTTC
cdr3_aa: CASSYSTGTGDNEQFF
v_call: TRBV6-2/TRBV6-3
d_call: TRBD1
j_call: TRBJ2-1
clone_size: -

cdr3_nt: TGTGCCAGCTCCACCTCCGCTGGGGCCAACGTCCTGACTTTC
cdr3_aa: CASSTSAGANVLTF
v_call: TRBV18
d_call: -
j_call: TRBJ2-6
clone_size: medium-sized

cdr3_nt: TGCAGTGCTAGAGATTCTGTTGGGCGGGGGGGCCTGGAGGAGACCCAGTACTTC
cdr3_aa: CSARDSVGRGGLEETQYF
v_call: TRBV20-1
d_call: TRBD2
j_call: TRBJ2-5
clone_size: -

cdr3_nt: TGTGCCAGCTCACCTCGACAGGGGGTTGACTATGGCTACACCTTC
cdr3_aa: CASSPRQGVDYGYTF
v_call: TRBV18
d_call: TRBD1
j_call: TRBJ1-2
clone_size: -

cdr3_nt: TGCAGCGTTGAAGTGCAGTCGGCGGACCGGGGGTATATGAACACTGAAGCTTTCTTT
cdr3_aa: CSVEVQSADRGYMNTEAFF
v_call: TRBV29-1
d_call: -
j_call: TRBJ1-1
clone_size: medium-sized

cdr3_nt: TGTGCCAGCCGCCACCTCGGGGGAGGCACAGATACGCAGTATTTT
cdr3_aa: CASRHLGGGTDTQYF
v_call: TRBV14
d_call: -
j_call: TRBJ2-3
clone_size: -